The clone carrying this T cell receptor (beta chain) was observed a few times. What it recognizes is unknown. PCR used 60 Vbeta primers and 13 Jbeta primers. The repertoire was sequenced with immunoSEQ multiplex PCR; TCRdb's copy has only in-frame clones and lacks some. The data show under 150,000 clones, 70% to 75% seen once. Germline values: CDR1 MDHEN, CDR2 SYDVKM. The CDR3 is 17 residues long. V gave up 2 bases and J gave up 2 bases; unmatched junction bases: 8. The sample comes from a study of cytomegalovirus exposure and HLA in healthy donors. Study results and limitations: TCR beta sequences reportedly predicted most subjects' HLA-A and HLA-B alleles accurately. In a later analysis, TCR beta V- and J-gene trimming showed a link to a missense DCLRE1C variant.

The source is a man younger than 40 in good health and CMV-seronegative. The chain couples TRBV28 to TRBJ1-1; 10 nucleotides agree with TRBD1. Material for sequencing was PBMCs. CDR3 loop: CASSLPYGTGANTEAFF. The CDR3 DNA is TGTGCCAGCAGTTTACCTTACGGGACAGGGGCCAACACTGAAGCTTTCTTT.